This T cell receptor (beta chain) was retrieved from a study of blood T cell repertoires in COVID-19. Within the sample, this clone is medium-sized. Other DNA sequences in the sample encode the same CDR3. The V end lost 6 bases, the J end lost 5 bases, and 13 bases lay between the germline ends. CDR1 and CDR2 from the germline V gene are MNHEY and SVGAGI. This CDR3 comprises 13 residues. The assay was immunoSEQ multiplex PCR, and TCRdb's table has in-frame clones only and misses some. The table includes about 290,000 clones, around four fifths detected once. The sequence came from a woman between 45 and 65 years old with active or convalescent COVID-19. J is TRBJ1-1 and V is TRBV6-5; no reliable D call. Sequenced: peripheral blood. The CDR3 DNA reads TGTGCCAGCAGGCCCGGTTTGCGAACTGAAGCTTTCTTT. Translating gives CASRPGLRTEAFF.